This T cell receptor beta chain was found in a study of T cell responses to AZD1222 COVID-19 vaccine. Study-wide points: Variant regions that are unmutated are reportedly the target of nearly half of spike-specific TCRs. Sampled repertoires all dated from after the peak T cell response.

Only in-frame clones appear in the TCRdb table, and some are missing; sequencing was by immunoSEQ multiplex PCR. The table includes about 120,000 clones, over 75% detected once. This CDR3 region has 15 residues. J was trimmed by 8 bases and V by 2 bases; bases with no gene match: 5. Germline V gene lookup returns CDR1 SGHNT and CDR2 YYREEE (reference sequence). This clone was seen once. What it recognizes is unknown. The source material was peripheral blood, sampled on day 0 of AZD1222 vaccination. The rearrangement links TRBV5-4 to TRBJ2-1, with 12 bases lining up with TRBD2. The origin of this receptor is an adult in good health. In DNA, the CDR3 is TGTGCCAGCAGCTTTCCTAGCGGGAGGGGGGATGAGCAGTTCTTC. Translation gives CASSFPSGRGDEQFF. The full variable domain, in which reference TRBV5-4 and TRBJ2-1 provide the parts outside the CDR3, is ETGVTQSPTHLIKTRGQQVTLRCSSQSGHNTVSWYQQALGQGPQFIFQYYREEENGRGNFPPRFSGLQFPNYSSELNVNALELDDSALYLCASSFPSGRGDEQFFGPGTRLTVL.